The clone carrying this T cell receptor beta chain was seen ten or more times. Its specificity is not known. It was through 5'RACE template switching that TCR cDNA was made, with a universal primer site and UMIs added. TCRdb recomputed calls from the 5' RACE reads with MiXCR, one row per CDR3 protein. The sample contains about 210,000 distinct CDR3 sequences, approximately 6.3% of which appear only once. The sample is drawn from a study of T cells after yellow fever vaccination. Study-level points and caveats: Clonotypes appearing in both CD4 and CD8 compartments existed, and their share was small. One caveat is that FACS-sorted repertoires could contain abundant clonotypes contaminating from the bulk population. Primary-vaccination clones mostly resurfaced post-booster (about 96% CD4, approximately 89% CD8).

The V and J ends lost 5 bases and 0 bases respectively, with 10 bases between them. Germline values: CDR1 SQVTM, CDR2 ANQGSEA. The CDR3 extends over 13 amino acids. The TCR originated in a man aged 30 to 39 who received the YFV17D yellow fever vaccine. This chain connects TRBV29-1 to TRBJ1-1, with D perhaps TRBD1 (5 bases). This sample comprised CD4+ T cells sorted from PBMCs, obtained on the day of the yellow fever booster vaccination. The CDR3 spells CSVRRGMNTEAFF. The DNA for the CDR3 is TGCAGCGTTCGGCGGGGCATGAACACTGAAGCTTTCTTT. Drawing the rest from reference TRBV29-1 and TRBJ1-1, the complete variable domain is SAVISQKPSRDICQRGTSLTIQCQVDSQVTMMFWYRQQPGQSLTLIATANQGSEATYESGFVIDKFPISRPNLTFSTLTVSNMSPEDSSIYLCSVRRGMNTEAFFGQGTRLTVV.